These 2 T cell receptor beta chains originate from one sample sequenced in a study of shared clonotypes between healthy human individuals. Clones were sequenced by immunoSEQ multiplex PCR, and TCRdb holds only the in-frame ones, with some missing. Of around 980,000 clones listed, around 78% are singletons. Sample: memory CD4+ T cells from PBMCs. This sample's subset: CD45RA-negative fraction. These receptors came from a man between 18 and 35 years old in good health. Some clones in this sample may be carry-over from other donors' samples.

The chain recombines TRBV4-3 with TRBJ2-1; 8 bases align to TRBD2. V lost 8 bases to trimming and J lost 7 bases; unmatched junction nucleotides: 13. CDR3 size: 15 residues. Germline lookup yields CDR1 LGHNA and CDR2 YSLEER. CDR3: CASGLTGTSLNEQFF. CDR3 coding DNA: TGCGCCAGCGGACTGACCGGGACTAGTTTGAATGAGCAGTTCTTC.

A note on this clone: This same CDR3 is encoded by further DNA sequences in the sample. This sequence joins TRBV15 and TRBJ2-1; the D call may be TRBD1 or TRBD2 (5 bases each). The ends were cut back, 5 bases at V and 9 bases at J, with 11 bases in the middle. Germline CDR1 reads LNHNV; CDR2 reads YYDKDF (reference sequence). This CDR3 has 12 amino acids. This CDR3 reads CATSPRGGEQFF. The CDR3 DNA reads TGTGCCACCAGCCCCCGGGGCGGTGAGCAGTTCTTC.